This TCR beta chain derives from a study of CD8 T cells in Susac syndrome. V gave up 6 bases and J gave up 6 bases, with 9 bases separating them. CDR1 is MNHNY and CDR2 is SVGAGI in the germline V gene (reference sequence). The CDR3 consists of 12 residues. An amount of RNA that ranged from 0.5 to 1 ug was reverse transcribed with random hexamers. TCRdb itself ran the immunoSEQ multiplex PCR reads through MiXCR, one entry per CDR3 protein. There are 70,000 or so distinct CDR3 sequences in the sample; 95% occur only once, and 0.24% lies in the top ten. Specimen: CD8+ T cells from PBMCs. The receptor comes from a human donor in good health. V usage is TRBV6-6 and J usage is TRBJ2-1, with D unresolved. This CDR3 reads CASSPTVNEQFF. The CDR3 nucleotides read TGTGCCAGCAGCCCTACTGTCAATGAGCAGTTCTTC.